This entry features one T cell receptor beta chain sequence. A single count supports this clone. This receptor's antigen is unknown. No clone much larger than this one lies a single base away; base qualities are absent. The immunoSEQ hsTCRB v3.0 assay was used at survey level resolution for TRB variable region sequencing. The target sequencing depth for TRB was roughly 40,000-50,000 T-cell genomes per sample. An Illumina MiSeq with a v3 150-cycle kit was used to sequence the pooled TRB libraries. In the authors' own workflow: Analysis of repertoires was carried out in R inside a reproducible Nextflow workflow spanning QC, data transformation and analysis. Custom analyses were implemented in LymphoSeq2, an R package for AIRR-Seq data exploration. After excluding a handful of samples that yielded fewer than 5000 total TRB sequences, fewer than 200 HIV repertoires remained for analysis. Among the roughly 180 retained HIV repertoires, about 57 were collected before ART initiation and roughly 130 after ART initiation. Repertoires were downsampled to 5000 TRB nucleotide sequences, and summary statistics were averaged over 100 downsampling iterations. TRB sequences were retained for analysis only if CDR3 regions of at least seven amino acids were present. Diversity was measured with a Shannon entropy-derived clonality score and the Gini coefficient. In the repertoire networks, any two of the top 5000 CDR3 amino acid sequences were linked whenever the two sequences differed by an edit distance of one. Antigen specificity groups and MHC restriction were predicted for TRB CDR3 amino acid sequences with GLIPH2. To flag known associations with CMV, EBV, HIV or tissue antigens, CDR3 amino acid sequences were compared against VDJdb and McPAS-TCR. Pre-ART, post-ART and control groups were compared with Wilcoxon signed-rank tests and Holm-Bonferroni correction. TCRdb stores this immuneACCESS table with in-frame sequences only. Part of the clones is absent; in the studies checked, under half of the shortfall reflects unresolved V genes, and no reason is known for the rest. That table gives V, J and clone size, and the DNA gave D and trimming. A total of fewer than 20,000 clones appear in this sample, approximately 94% of them only once. The ten largest clonotypes hold roughly 4.5% of the sample.

Participants were included only if at least one PBMC sample before ART initiation and at least two post-ART samples were available. Treatment was received in the United States of America by all participants with HIV. Cryopreserved samples of roughly 0.95-10 million PBMC were thawed and washed before DNA extraction. At the time of the earliest PBMC sample for each participant with HIV, ages ranged from 23 to 54 years. PBMC samples were contributed by each participant from 1-4 timepoints before ART initiation and 2-8 timepoints after ART initiation, with a median of 7 samples. Serial HIV viral load, CD4+ T-cell count, ART history and demographic data were obtained for every participant. Genomic DNA was extracted from unsorted PBMC with a Qiagen kit on a QIAcube, with processing performed in batches of 12 samples. This entry is derived from a study of long-term antiretroviral therapy in people with HIV (dated by TCRdb to the early 2020s). General notes on the study: Collection of the earliest samples took place about a decade ahead of the 2015 WHO recommendation for immediate ART, at a time when ART was typically delayed until CD4 counts fell. Of the approximately 32 participants with HIV, approximately twelve were female. From 25 to 30 adults with confirmed HIV infection, the cohort provided over 150 cryopreserved PBMC samples, gathered serially across a mean of approximately six years (range 1-12). This retrospective serial study examined whether starting ART and sustained HIV suppression were associated with changes in the composition and diversity of the TRB repertoire in peripheral blood. No cross-contamination during QIAcube processing turned up in test extractions that ran a monoclonal T-cell line alongside 33 polyclonal samples. Paper-wide results and their limitations: The samples span the years 2004 to 2017, and the ART regimens used at that time may not be as effective as current regimens. Limited PBMC availability meant only the TCR beta chain was sequenced, without alpha chain pairing. A significant increase in TRB diversity was found to be associated with ART initiation, although TRB diversity was observed to remain significantly below that of transplant donor controls even after long-term ART. Expanded TRB clones identified before ART initiation dominated the repertoire across all time points, though the dominance fluctuated and decreased in many PLHIV after ART. Because cell numbers in pre-ART samples were limited, unsorted PBMC were profiled instead of sorted CD4+ and CD8+ T cells. No data were available on ART adherence, viral resistance or therapy changes, limiting inferences about post-ART repertoire changes. CDR3 length ranges in HIV repertoires were narrower than in controls, and network structure suggested an antigen-experienced repertoire with only a slight naive shift after ART.

Based on the germline V gene, the CDR1 and CDR2 sequences are LGHNA and YNFKEQ. Trimmed from V: 1 base; trimmed from J: 7 bases; junction bases lacking a gene match: 7. CDR3 length: 16 amino acids, cysteine to phenylalanine. Just CDR3 DNA is preserved here, 48 bases in frame from base 1. The rearranged segments are TRBV4-2 and TRBJ2-1, with TRBD2 identical over 10 junction bases. The sample consisted of unsorted PBMCs, taken about 6 years after starting antiretroviral therapy. The clonotype originates from a woman aged 50 to 60 with HIV. The CDR3 sequence is CASSQAVAGGDNEQFF. The DNA is TGTGCCAGCAGCCAAGCGGTAGCGGGAGGAGATAATGAGCAGTTCTTC.